The text below deals with one T cell receptor (beta chain). This record comes from a study of T-cell memory formation after mild COVID-19. TCRdb fed the 5' RACE reads into MiXCR, producing one record per CDR3 protein. The table includes roughly 150,000 distinct CDR3 sequences, roughly 13% detected once. Trimming cost V 6 bases and J 4 bases, with 8 bases left between them. This CDR3 spans 12 amino acids. The chain is built from TRBV12-3 or TRBV12-4 and TRBJ2-3; D remains unclear. Sample: PBMCs or a T cell subset sorted from them (not recorded which). The source is a man aged 18 to 30 who had mild COVID-19 (a few samples of this study predate the infection). Cell type and time point are not known. For the CDR3, the DNA is TGTGCCAGCAGCCTATATTCAGATACGCAGTATTTT. This encodes CASSLYSDTQYF.